What follows are 7 T cell receptor beta chains derived from one specimen sequenced in a study of blood T cell repertoires in COVID-19. The table came from immunoSEQ multiplex PCR; TCRdb's copy has only in-frame clones and leaves some out. The data contain 240,000 or so clones, roughly 91% of them singletons. The specimen sequenced was PBMCs or T cells enriched from blood (not recorded which). The source is a middle-aged man who had recovered from COVID-19.

This chain joins TRBV9 and TRBJ2-3, with TRBD2 identical over 12 bases. V dropped 3 bases and J dropped 5; count of bases not matched to a gene: 4. Per the germline V gene, CDR1 is SGDLS and CDR2 is YYNGEE. The CDR3 totals 15 residues. The chain's CDR3 is CASSAPSGREDTQYF. For the CDR3, the DNA is TGTGCCAGCAGCGCCCCTAGCGGGAGGGAAGATACGCAGTATTTT. Full variable domain (remainder filled in from reference TRBV9 and TRBJ2-3): DSGVTQTPKHLITATGQRVTLRCSPRSGDLSVYWYQQSLDQGLQFLIQYYNGEERAKGNILERFSAQQFPDLHSELNLSSLELGDSALYFCASSAPSGREDTQYFGPGTRLTVL.

The V gene is TRBV7-9, the J gene TRBJ2-4; TRBD2 might be the D (5 bases). Germline loops: CDR1 SEHNR, CDR2 FQNEAQ (reference sequence). V was shortened by 5 bases and J by 3 bases, with 17 bases between the two germline ends. The CDR3 covers 16 residues. The CDR3 spells CASSRRTDDLKNIQYF. DNA for the CDR3: TGTGCCAGCAGCCGAAGGACTGACGACCTCAAAAACATTCAGTACTTC.

This clone has a handful of counts. This chain uses TRBV18 with TRBJ2-1; no definite D call. The CDR3 is 12 residues long. The germline V gene encodes CDR1 KGHSH and CDR2 LQKENI. Trimming stripped 0 bases from V and 9 bases from J, with 6 bases between. CDR3 residues: CASSPPLGEQFF. Written as DNA, the CDR3 is TGTGCCAGCTCACCACCGCTCGGTGAGCAGTTCTTC.

The chain carries TRBV7-9 and TRBJ2-3, with 8 bases fitting TRBD1. The ends lost 6 bases at V and 4 bases at J; junction bases unmatched: 12. CDR3 length: 16 residues. Germline assignment: CDR1 SEHNR and CDR2 FQNEAQ (reference sequence). This CDR3 reads CASSLSGQGPPDTQYF. The CDR3 nucleotides are TGTGCCAGCAGTCTTTCCGGACAGGGCCCCCCAGATACGCAGTATTTT.

The chain is built from TRBV19 and TRBJ2-3, with 10 bases that match TRBD2. The CDR3 consists of 14 residues. Trimming removed 4 bases from V and 3 bases from J; junction bases left unmatched: 1. Germline CDR1 reads LNHDA; CDR2 reads SQIVND (reference sequence). CDR3 residues: CASSTSGSTDTQYF. In DNA form, the CDR3 reads TGTGCCAGTAGTACTAGCGGGAGTACAGATACGCAGTATTTT.

The chain carries TRBV24-1 and TRBJ2-3; D might be TRBD1 (5 bases). CDR3 size: 15 residues. V was pared by 4 bases and J by 2 bases, with 12 bases between. Germline values: CDR1 KGHDR, CDR2 SFDVKD. CDR3 sequence reads: CATSDLKGHTDTQYF. CDR3 nucleotide sequence: TGTGCCACCAGTGACCTGAAGGGGCACACAGATACGCAGTATTTT.

This CDR3 reads CASTPEREGTGNTIYF. As DNA, the CDR3 is TGTGCCAGCACCCCCGAAAGGGAGGGTACTGGAAACACCATATATTTT. J is TRBJ1-3 and V is TRBV4-2, with D hard to call. CDR3 length equals 16 residues. Germline V gives CDR1 LGHNA, CDR2 YNFKEQ. Trimming took 7 bases from V and 2 from J, leaving 18 bases between them.